This T cell receptor beta chain was sequenced in a study of blood T cell repertoires in COVID-19. Study-wide context: The cDNA or gDNA used as material had been derived from T cells, B-cell-depleted T cells, or PBMCs.

Profiled with immunoSEQ multiplex PCR; TCRdb holds only in-frame clones, not every one. The table has about 250,000 clones, approximately 89% seen once; the top ten hold 3.5% to 4.5%. The sample comprised PBMCs or T cells enriched from blood (not recorded which). The sequence came from a woman aged 25 to 45 with acute COVID-19.

This CDR3 is CASSPGTGMNTEAFF. DNA of the CDR3: TGTGCCAGTAGTCCGGGGACAGGTATGAACACTGAAGCTTTCTTT. The chain is built from TRBV19 and TRBJ1-1; 8 positions match TRBD1. This CDR3 region has 15 residues. CDR1 LNHDA and CDR2 SQIVND come from the germline V gene (reference sequence). V was clipped by 5 bases and J by 0 bases; unmatched bases: 5. The full variable domain, in which reference TRBV19 and TRBJ1-1 provide the parts outside the CDR3, is DGGITQSPKYLFRKEGQNVTLSCEQNLNHDAMYWYRQDPGQGLRLIYYSQIVNDFQKGDIAEGYSVSREKKESFPLTVTSAQKNPTAFYLCASSPGTGMNTEAFFGQGTRLTVV.